This T cell receptor (beta chain) was sequenced during a study of CD8 T cells in ankylosing spondylitis. This clonotype was counted between two and nine times. Its target is not known. Overall study results and limits: Blood of patients with ankylosing spondylitis appeared to be characterized by a TCR beta motif of several highly homologous variants.

The CDR3 runs to 15 residues. CDR1 MNHEY and CDR2 SMNVEV come from the germline V gene (reference sequence). Trimming removed 5 bases at V and 1 base at J, with 12 bases between. Molecular-barcoded quantitative 5'-RACE produced these TCR beta libraries. TCRdb re-called the 5' RACE reads through MiXCR, storing one row per CDR3 protein. The table includes about 210,000 distinct CDR3 sequences, around 6.6% detected once. This clonotype originated in a male donor with ankylosing spondylitis. This chain links TRBV27 with TRBJ2-1; no clear D. Material: blood, either unsorted or a sorted T cell fraction (not recorded which). Here the CDR3 reads CASSPLPRSYNEQFF. In nucleotides, the CDR3 is TGTGCCAGCAGTCCCCTACCGAGATCCTACAATGAGCAGTTCTTC.